This section outlines one TCR beta chain sequence together with its context. Cohort allocation depended upon clinical history that participants reported. This sample was taken from a study of blood T cell repertoires in COVID-19. Study at large: Whether acute or convalescent, the COVID-19 samples came from the United States, Italy and Spain. From T cells, B-cell-depleted T cells, or PBMCs came the material, which was cDNA or gDNA.

The V end lost 2 bases, the J end lost 2 bases, and 6 bases lay between the germline ends. This CDR3 has 13 residues. Germline V gene sequence: CDR1 SEHNR, CDR2 FQNEAQ (reference sequence). Assay used: immunoSEQ multiplex PCR; TCRdb lists only in-frame clones, some missing. Of around 270,000 clones listed, about 87% were seen once; the top ten hold 2.5% to 3.5%. This chain links TRBV7-9 with TRBJ2-5, with D hard to call. Material for sequencing was PBMCs or T cells enriched from blood (not recorded which). This TCR was sampled from a middle-aged woman who had been exposed to COVID-19. The CDR3 region is CASSLMSQETQYF. The CDR3 DNA follows: TGTGCCAGCAGCTTAATGTCGCAAGAGACCCAGTACTTC. Using reference TRBV7-9 and TRBJ2-5 for the parts outside the CDR3, the full variable domain is DTGVSQNPRHKITKRGQNVTFRCDPISEHNRLYWYRQTLGQGPEFLTYFQNEAQLEKSRLLSDRFSAERPKGSFSTLEIQRTEQGDSAMYLCASSLMSQETQYFGPGTRLLVL.